In its sample, the clone carrying this TCR beta chain was seen once. Its antigen is unknown. Trimming took off 10 bases at V and 0 bases at J, with 16 bases between the two ends. CDR3 length equals 15 residues. Germline values: CDR1 LNHNV, CDR2 YYDKDF (reference sequence). Clones were sequenced by immunoSEQ multiplex PCR, and TCRdb holds only the in-frame ones, with some missing. The sample has 150,000 to 200,000 clones; approximately 82% are singletons. This sample was included in a study of cytomegalovirus exposure and HLA in healthy donors. Findings and limits, study-wide: Listed as cytomegalovirus-associated were 164 TCR beta chains. Rare TCR sequences predominated, though certain public TCRs were found in many donors.

This receptor was obtained from a woman in her 30s in good health and CMV-seropositive. Sequencing was carried out using PBMCs. The rearrangement joins TRBV15 to TRBJ2-4; possibly TRBD2 for D (6 bases). CDR3 amino acids: CAISSRGRAKNIQYF. The CDR3, as DNA: TGTGCCATATCTTCTCGGGGGAGAGCCAAAAACATTCAGTACTTC.